These T cell receptor beta chains were read from a single sample in a study of cytomegalovirus exposure and HLA in healthy donors. The assay was immunoSEQ multiplex PCR, and TCRdb's table has in-frame clones only and misses some. The sample includes about 220,000 clones, under 95% of them seen just once. The sample consisted of PBMCs. These receptors were collected from a young woman in good health and CMV-seronegative. Each CDR3 is given with its conserved first and last residue. Fields, in order: clone size, J gene, V gene, D gene, CDR3 DNA, CDR3 protein. D genes are given only for firm matches. Clone size is stated in some rows and not others, as once, few, many or a class when expanded.

. TRBJ1-5 TRBV7-9 TRBD1 TGTGCCAGCAGCTCACCCGGGACAGGGGGCGATCAGCCCCAGCATTTT CASSSPGTGGDQPQHF
. TRBJ1-2 TRBV7-2 . TGTGCCAGCAGCTTGGGGATGCAGGGCGGCTACACCTTC CASSLGMQGGYTF
. TRBJ1-1 TRBV28 TRBD1 TGTGCCAGCAGACGACAGGGGTCTGAAGCTTTCTTT CASRRQGSEAFF
. TRBJ2-3 TRBV4-1 . TGCGCCAGCAGCCTATTACCCGGACAGCCAATTAGCACAGATACGCAGTATTTT CASSLLPGQPISTDTQYF
. TRBJ1-5 TRBV6-1 . TGTGCCAGCAGTGTCCCGGGGGCCCAGCATTTT CASSVPGAQHF
once TRBJ2-1 TRBV5-1 TRBD1 TGCGCCAGCAGGGGGGACAGGGCTGCATACAATGAGCAGTTCTTC CASRGDRAAYNEQFF
. TRBJ2-2 TRBV6-1 TRBD1 TGTGCCAGCAGTGAATACAGGGGGACCGGGGAGCTGTTTTTT CASSEYRGTGELFF
. TRBJ2-7 TRBV7-9 . TGTGCCAGCAGCTTATACGGGATCTACGAGCAGTACTTC CASSLYGIYEQYF
. TRBJ1-1 TRBV5-1 . TGCGCCAGCAGCACAAACAGGGAGTTGAACACTGAAGCTTTCTTT CASSTNRELNTEAFF
. TRBJ1-6 TRBV6-1 TRBD1 TGTGCCAGCGTCGGGACAGGGATTCTTAATTCACCCCTCCACTTT CASVGTGILNSPLHF
. TRBJ2-7 TRBV13 TRBD2 TGTGCCAGCAGCCCCAGCGGGGGACCCTACGAGCAGTACTTC CASSPSGGPYEQYF
. TRBJ1-6 TRBV28 TRBD1 TGTGCCAGCAGTCGGGGACAGGGGATATATTCACCCCTCCACTTT CASSRGQGIYSPLHF
. TRBJ1-1 TRBV5-6 . TGTGCCAGCAGCTTACAGGAGTCTGAAGCTTTCTTT CASSLQESEAFF
. TRBJ2-7 TRBV7-8 . TGTGCCAGCAGCCCTTTCGTAGCGCAGGGGAGCTCCTACGAGCAGTACTTC CASSPFVAQGSSYEQYF
. TRBJ1-5 TRBV2 TRBD1 TGTGCCAGCACCCGGGACAGGGCGGTTCAGCCCCAGCATTTT CASTRDRAVQPQHF
. TRBJ1-5 TRBV30 . TGTGCCTGGAGTGTCCCCAAAAATCAGCCCCAGCATTTT CAWSVPKNQPQHF
. TRBJ2-3 TRBV30 . TGTGCCTGGAGTGTACTAGGCGGAGCCACAGATACGCAGTATTTT CAWSVLGGATDTQYF
. TRBJ2-7 TRBV5-6 . TGTGCCAGCAGCCTAACATTTGGTTCACTGAGGGAGCAGTACTTC CASSLTFGSLREQYF
. TRBJ2-1 TRBV28 . TGTGCCAGCAGTCCCGGCAGGGACAATGAGCAGTTCTTC CASSPGRDNEQFF
. TRBJ1-1 TRBV19 . TGTGCCAGTTCAGGAGGTGCAATTGAAGCTTTCTTT CASSGGAIEAFF
. TRBJ2-5 TRBV6-5 TRBD2 TGTGCCAGCTCCCTGGTGTCTAGCGGGAAGGAGACCCAGTACTTC CASSLVSSGKETQYF
. TRBJ2-7 TRBV2 TRBD2 TGTGCCAGCAGTGAACGGTTCAGCGGGAGAAACTACGAGCAGTACTTC CASSERFSGRNYEQYF
. TRBJ2-1 TRBV27 TRBD1 TGTGCCACTCTCCGACAGGGCGGGTACAATGAGCAGTTCTTC CATLRQGGYNEQFF
. TRBJ2-1 TRBV29-1 . TGCAGCGCTTTCGACGCTGGAGACGGGGATGAGCAGTTCTTC CSAFDAGDGDEQFF
. TRBJ2-2 TRBV28 . TGTGCCAGCAGTTTTCGGGGGGCGCGTTCCGGGGAGCTGTTTTTT CASSFRGARSGELFF
. TRBJ1-6 TRBV5-1 . TGCGCCAGCAGCTTGGGAGGCCGGCCCTATAATTCACCCCTCCACTTT CASSLGGRPYNSPLHF
. TRBJ1-4 TRBV10-3 . TGTGCCATCAGTGCCCTACAGGGCCGGAATGAAAAACTGTTTTTT CAISALQGRNEKLFF
. TRBJ2-2 TRBV4-1 . TGCGCCAGCAGCTGGCCGAATGGGAGTGGGACCGGGGAGCTGTTTTTT CASSWPNGSGTGELFF
. TRBJ1-2 TRBV6-1 TRBD1 TGTGCCAGCAGTGAAAGACAGGGAGACTATGGCTACACCTTC CASSERQGDYGYTF
. TRBJ1-1 TRBV5-1 . TGCGCCAGCAGCTTTACGGTAAACACTGAAGCTTTCTTT CASSFTVNTEAFF
. TRBJ1-2 TRBV30 . TGTGCCTGGAGTGTAGGCAGGGGAGGCTACACCTTC CAWSVGRGGYTF
many TRBJ1-1 TRBV7-9 . TGTGCCAGCAGCCCCTCTGGACAGATAAACACTGAAGCTTTCTTT CASSPSGQINTEAFF
. TRBJ1-4 TRBV6-6 . TGTGCCAGCAGAGAATCGGGGAAAGGAGAAAAACTGTTTTTT CASRESGKGEKLFF
. TRBJ1-1 TRBV5-4 . TGTGCCAGCAGCTTATCCCCCGGAGTATTATTGACTGAAGCTTTCTTT CASSLSPGVLLTEAFF
. TRBJ2-2 TRBV2 . TGTGCCAGCAGTGAACAGGTCCCGAACACCGGGGAGCTGTTTTTT CASSEQVPNTGELFF
. TRBJ1-5 TRBV4-2 TRBD1 TGTGCCAGCAGCCACACAGGGGCTGGCAGCAATCAGCCCCAGCATTTT CASSHTGAGSNQPQHF
. TRBJ2-1 TRBV6-4 . TGTGCCAGCAGTGACTCAGCTAGCTCCTACAATGAGCAGTTCTTC CASSDSASSYNEQFF
. TRBJ1-2 TRBV6-6 . TGTGCCAGCAGTTACGACAGTTTTAACTATGGCTACACCTTC CASSYDSFNYGYTF
. TRBJ2-1 TRBV19 TRBD1 TGTGCCAGCTTCCCAGGGGGAGCTTCCTACAATGAGCAGTTCTTC CASFPGGASYNEQFF
. TRBJ2-5 TRBV10-3 . TGTGCCATCAGTGAAGAACAGGGACAAGAGACCCAGTACTTC CAISEEQGQETQYF
. TRBJ2-7 TRBV5-1 TRBD2 TGCGCCAGCAGCTTGGCTAGCGGGACACTTTCCTACGAGCAGTACTTC CASSLASGTLSYEQYF
once TRBJ1-5 TRBV19 . TGTGCCAGTAGTAACAGGGATGGGGGCAATCAGCCCCAGCATTTT CASSNRDGGNQPQHF
. TRBJ2-1 TRBV7-8 . TGTGCCAGCAGCTCCGGACTACCTCAGCAGTTCTTC CASSSGLPQQFF
. TRBJ2-7 TRBV5-1 . TGCGCCAGCAGCTTTGGGGGGACAGACTCCTACGAGCAGTACTTC CASSFGGTDSYEQYF
. TRBJ2-5 TRBV25-1 TRBD2 TGTGCCAGAAAACCTCTGGCGGGAGAGGTACAAGAGACCCAGTACTTC CARKPLAGEVQETQYF
. TRBJ1-3 TRBV18 TRBD1 TGTGCCAGCTCACCCCGACAGGGGAATCGCTCTGGAAACACCATATATTTT CASSPRQGNRSGNTIYF
. TRBJ2-7 TRBV30 TRBD1 TGTGCCTGGAGTGTACTTCAGAGACAGGGGTTCCACGAGCAGTACTTC CAWSVLQRQGFHEQYF